The rows below give T cell receptor beta chains drawn from one sample of a study of blood T cells in healthy people across ages. Via MiXCR, TCRdb re-called the 5' RACE reads, giving one row per CDR3 protein. The data show 850,000 to 1,300,000 distinct CDR3 sequences, under 55% seen once. Sequenced: blood. Receptor source: a woman in her sixties or seventies in good health. Each CDR3 is given with its conserved first and last residue. Fields, in order: J gene, V gene, D gene, clone size, CDR3 DNA, CDR3 protein. The D gene is left open where the match is weak. A row's size may be missing; if present it is once, few, many or a size class.

j_gene: TRBJ2-7; v_gene: TRBV4-1; d_gene: -; abundance: once; CDR3nt: TGCGCCAACAGCCAATCGACATTTGGATCCTACGAGCAGTACTTC; CDR3aa: CANSQSTFGSYEQYF
j_gene: TRBJ2-5; v_gene: TRBV10-3; d_gene: TRBD1; abundance: -; CDR3nt: TGTGCCATCAGTGAGACCTCCACCGGGACAGGGGGCGTGAAGGGAGAGACCCAGTACTTC; CDR3aa: CAISETSTGTGGVKGETQYF
j_gene: TRBJ2-4; v_gene: TRBV30; d_gene: -; abundance: once; CDR3nt: TGTGCCTGGAGAGACTCCGGTCCACCCATCAAAGGGCTAAACATTCAGTACTTC; CDR3aa: CAWRDSGPPIKGLNIQYF
j_gene: TRBJ2-1; v_gene: TRBV7-9; d_gene: TRBD1; abundance: -; CDR3nt: TGTGCCAGCAGCACCCAAGCAGGGGGTGAGCAGTTCTTC; CDR3aa: CASSTQAGGEQFF
j_gene: TRBJ2-1; v_gene: TRBV5-4; d_gene: -; abundance: -; CDR3nt: TGTGCCAGCAGCTTGGATGGTAGCGGAGGCTCCTACAATGAGCAGTTCTTC; CDR3aa: CASSLDGSGGSYNEQFF
j_gene: TRBJ1-5; v_gene: TRBV15; d_gene: -; abundance: -; CDR3nt: TGTGCCACCAGCAGAGATAAGGGGCTCCATCAGCCCCAGCATTTT; CDR3aa: CATSRDKGLHQPQHF
j_gene: TRBJ2-1; v_gene: TRBV5-1; d_gene: -; abundance: -; CDR3nt: TGCGCCAGCAGCTTGGCCGGGCCGTCTAATGGGCAGTTCTTC; CDR3aa: CASSLAGPSNGQFF
j_gene: TRBJ2-7; v_gene: TRBV20-1; d_gene: -; abundance: few; CDR3nt: TGCAGTGCCGGGACACACGTCTCCTACGAGCAGTACTTC; CDR3aa: CSAGTHVSYEQYF
j_gene: TRBJ2-7; v_gene: TRBV10-3; d_gene: -; abundance: few; CDR3nt: TGTGCCATCAAGGGCCCCGGCGTGATCGAGCAGTACTTC; CDR3aa: CAIKGPGVIEQYF
j_gene: TRBJ1-3; v_gene: TRBV12-3/TRBV12-4; d_gene: TRBD1; abundance: once; CDR3nt: TGTGCCAGCAACTTGGGACAGTTCTCTGGAAACACCATATATTTT; CDR3aa: CASNLGQFSGNTIYF
j_gene: TRBJ2-7; v_gene: TRBV7-2; d_gene: -; abundance: -; CDR3nt: TGTGCCAGCAGCTCCTCGCACCTATACGAGCAGTACTTC; CDR3aa: CASSSSHLYEQYF
j_gene: TRBJ2-3; v_gene: TRBV10-3; d_gene: TRBD2; abundance: -; CDR3nt: TGTGCCATCACCAAAAGAGAACTAGCGGGAGGGCCGGTCACAGATACGCAGTATTTT; CDR3aa: CAITKRELAGGPVTDTQYF
j_gene: TRBJ2-3; v_gene: TRBV12-3/TRBV12-4; d_gene: TRBD2; abundance: -; CDR3nt: TGTGCCAGCTGGGAATTAGCGGGAGGCGAAGGAGATACGCAGTATTTT; CDR3aa: CASWELAGGEGDTQYF
j_gene: TRBJ2-1; v_gene: TRBV2; d_gene: -; abundance: many; CDR3nt: TGTGCCAGCACCCTGGGGACGGGACCCTACAATGAGCAGTTCTTC; CDR3aa: CASTLGTGPYNEQFF
j_gene: TRBJ1-1; v_gene: TRBV2; d_gene: -; abundance: -; CDR3nt: TGTGCCAGCAGTGCCTGGACAGACAAGACTGAAGCTTTCTTT; CDR3aa: CASSAWTDKTEAFF
j_gene: TRBJ2-3; v_gene: TRBV5-1; d_gene: -; abundance: -; CDR3nt: TGCGCCAGCAGCGCGGGACGAGCGCTCACAGATACGCAGTATTTT; CDR3aa: CASSAGRALTDTQYF
j_gene: TRBJ2-1; v_gene: TRBV12-3/TRBV12-4; d_gene: TRBD2; abundance: few; CDR3nt: TGTGCCAGCAGGGCGGTAGCGGGAGGGACTGAGCAGTTCTTC; CDR3aa: CASRAVAGGTEQFF
j_gene: TRBJ2-3; v_gene: TRBV27; d_gene: -; abundance: -; CDR3nt: TGTGCCAGCAGTCCTCGAAGGGGTACGCAGTATTTT; CDR3aa: CASSPRRGTQYF
j_gene: TRBJ2-2; v_gene: TRBV3-1; d_gene: -; abundance: -; CDR3nt: TGTGCCAGCAGCCAACTGGCCTCACGTGGCGCCGGGGAGCTGTTTTTT; CDR3aa: CASSQLASRGAGELFF
j_gene: TRBJ2-3; v_gene: TRBV5-1; d_gene: -; abundance: -; CDR3nt: TGCGCCAGCAGGGGGGACTCAGATACGCAGTATTTT; CDR3aa: CASRGDSDTQYF
j_gene: TRBJ2-5; v_gene: TRBV6-5; d_gene: -; abundance: few; CDR3nt: TGTGCCACGTCAGGGGAAGGAGAGACCCAGTACTTC; CDR3aa: CATSGEGETQYF
j_gene: TRBJ2-1; v_gene: TRBV7-9; d_gene: TRBD2; abundance: -; CDR3nt: TGTGCCAGCAGCTTATGGGGACTAGCGGACAATGAGCAGTTCTTC; CDR3aa: CASSLWGLADNEQFF
j_gene: TRBJ1-1; v_gene: TRBV10-1; d_gene: -; abundance: once; CDR3nt: TGCGCCAGCAGTGACCCGGGGACTTACACTGAAGCTTTCTTT; CDR3aa: CASSDPGTYTEAFF
j_gene: TRBJ1-2; v_gene: TRBV20-1; d_gene: -; abundance: -; CDR3nt: TGCAGTGCTAGAGATTGGAATAACTATGGCCACACCTTC; CDR3aa: CSARDWNNYGHTF
j_gene: TRBJ2-7; v_gene: TRBV5-1; d_gene: -; abundance: many; CDR3nt: TGCGCCAGCAGCTTGACAGGGCCTCGAGGGGGCTACGAGCAGTACTTC; CDR3aa: CASSLTGPRGGYEQYF
j_gene: TRBJ2-5; v_gene: TRBV5-1; d_gene: TRBD2; abundance: -; CDR3nt: TGCGCCAGCAGCCATAGCGGGAGTTACAATGAGCAGTACTTC; CDR3aa: CASSHSGSYNEQYF
j_gene: TRBJ1-1; v_gene: TRBV7-9; d_gene: -; abundance: -; CDR3nt: TGTGCCAGCAGCGTTTTATGGGGGGACACTGAAGCTTTCTTT; CDR3aa: CASSVLWGDTEAFF
j_gene: TRBJ1-2; v_gene: TRBV7-9; d_gene: -; abundance: few; CDR3nt: TGTGCCAGCAGCACCAATAACGAAGGCTACACCTTC; CDR3aa: CASSTNNEGYTF
j_gene: TRBJ2-7; v_gene: TRBV7-7; d_gene: TRBD1; abundance: -; CDR3nt: TGTGCTAGCAGCCCCTTGACAGGGTACTTCTACGAGCAGTACTTC; CDR3aa: CASSPLTGYFYEQYF
j_gene: TRBJ1-5; v_gene: TRBV20-1; d_gene: -; abundance: -; CDR3nt: TGCAGTGCTAGAGCTCCCAGGCAGGGTGGGCAGCCCCAGCATTTT; CDR3aa: CSARAPRQGGQPQHF
j_gene: TRBJ2-3; v_gene: TRBV27; d_gene: TRBD2; abundance: few; CDR3nt: TGTGCCAGCAGTTTATCCCCTAGCGGGAGGGATACGCAGTATTTT; CDR3aa: CASSLSPSGRDTQYF
j_gene: TRBJ2-1; v_gene: TRBV24-1; d_gene: TRBD1; abundance: -; CDR3nt: TGTGCCACAGGGACAGTCGGACGAGGGGAGCAGTTCTTC; CDR3aa: CATGTVGRGEQFF
j_gene: TRBJ1-4; v_gene: TRBV21-1; d_gene: -; abundance: -; CDR3nt: TGTGCCAGCAGCAATCATCTCCAGAAGGGACCTAATGAAAAACTGTTTTTT; CDR3aa: CASSNHLQKGPNEKLFF
j_gene: TRBJ2-7; v_gene: TRBV29-1; d_gene: -; abundance: -; CDR3nt: TGCAGCGTTGCTTTTCGGAAGCTTACCATGCGCTACGAGCAGTACTTC; CDR3aa: CSVAFRKLTMRYEQYF
j_gene: TRBJ2-7; v_gene: TRBV6-5; d_gene: -; abundance: few; CDR3nt: TGTGCCAGCAGCCACACAGGGAAAACACCCTACGAGCAGTACTTC; CDR3aa: CASSHTGKTPYEQYF
j_gene: TRBJ2-7; v_gene: TRBV9; d_gene: TRBD2; abundance: -; CDR3nt: TGTGCCAGCAGCGCCACCTGGACTAGCGGGGCGGGCTTCTACGAGCAGTACTTC; CDR3aa: CASSATWTSGAGFYEQYF
j_gene: TRBJ1-1; v_gene: TRBV9; d_gene: -; abundance: -; CDR3nt: TGTGCCAGCAGCGTAGTTGCAGGGACGAACACTGAAGCTTTCTTT; CDR3aa: CASSVVAGTNTEAFF
j_gene: TRBJ2-7; v_gene: TRBV6-5; d_gene: -; abundance: -; CDR3nt: TGTGCCAGCAGTTACTCGAGGGACTTCGAGCAGTACTTC; CDR3aa: CASSYSRDFEQYF
j_gene: TRBJ2-3; v_gene: TRBV4-2; d_gene: TRBD2; abundance: many; CDR3nt: TGTGCCAGCAGCGTAAGGGCGGGAGGGCCCACAGATACGCAGTATTTT; CDR3aa: CASSVRAGGPTDTQYF
j_gene: TRBJ2-7; v_gene: TRBV12-3/TRBV12-4; d_gene: TRBD2; abundance: -; CDR3nt: TGTGCCAGCAGTTTCTGGTCAGGACTAGCGGGTGTTGTGGGCGAGCAGTACTTC; CDR3aa: CASSFWSGLAGVVGEQYF
j_gene: TRBJ2-5; v_gene: TRBV7-9; d_gene: -; abundance: few; CDR3nt: TGTGCCAGCAGCGCACCGGGAGACCTCCGAGAGACCCAGTACTTC; CDR3aa: CASSAPGDLRETQYF
j_gene: TRBJ2-6; v_gene: TRBV2; d_gene: -; abundance: -; CDR3nt: TGTGCCAGCAGTGGAGTCCCCATCGGCAGGACTGGGGCCAACGTCCTGACTTTC; CDR3aa: CASSGVPIGRTGANVLTF
j_gene: TRBJ1-4; v_gene: TRBV20-1; d_gene: -; abundance: -; CDR3nt: TGCAGTGCCAGATGGGGGGGTCTTGAAAAACTGTTTTTT; CDR3aa: CSARWGGLEKLFF
j_gene: TRBJ2-3; v_gene: TRBV7-9; d_gene: -; abundance: once; CDR3nt: TGTGCCAGCAGCTTAGCGGTGGGGGTCCCAGATACGCAGTATTTT; CDR3aa: CASSLAVGVPDTQYF
j_gene: TRBJ2-7; v_gene: TRBV10-3; d_gene: TRBD1; abundance: few; CDR3nt: TGTGCCATCAGAGAAACCGGGACAGGGGGAACTTACGAGCAGTACTTC; CDR3aa: CAIRETGTGGTYEQYF
j_gene: TRBJ2-3; v_gene: TRBV7-9; d_gene: TRBD2; abundance: few; CDR3nt: TGTGCCAGCAGCTTACCGGCGGGAGGAAATACAGATACGCAGTATTTT; CDR3aa: CASSLPAGGNTDTQYF
j_gene: TRBJ1-1; v_gene: TRBV30; d_gene: TRBD1; abundance: few; CDR3nt: TGTGCCTGGAGTACCTGGACAGGGAGCGAGGGGAACACTGAAGCTTTCTTT; CDR3aa: CAWSTWTGSEGNTEAFF
j_gene: TRBJ2-7; v_gene: TRBV7-9; d_gene: TRBD2; abundance: few; CDR3nt: TGTGCCAGCAGCCGGGGACTAGCGGGCCGTAGCTCCTACGAGCAGTACTTC; CDR3aa: CASSRGLAGRSSYEQYF
j_gene: TRBJ2-7; v_gene: TRBV19; d_gene: TRBD2; abundance: -; CDR3nt: TGTGCCAGTAGTATGACTAGCGGGAGTCTTCGCGCCTACGAGCAGTACTTC; CDR3aa: CASSMTSGSLRAYEQYF
j_gene: TRBJ2-7; v_gene: TRBV6-6; d_gene: TRBD2; abundance: -; CDR3nt: TGTGCCAGCAGTCGTGCGGGGGATTACGAGCAGTACTTC; CDR3aa: CASSRAGDYEQYF